The 28 T cell receptor beta chains reported below all come from one sample, sequenced in a study of blood T cell repertoires in COVID-19. Measured with immunoSEQ multiplex PCR; TCRdb has only the in-frame clones, and not every one. The table lists roughly 200,000 clones, 82% of them singletons. Sequencing input: peripheral blood. The receptors were sampled from a woman aged 60-75 years with COVID-19, enrolled during active disease.

Many counts were recorded for this clone. The V call is TRBV6-5, the J call TRBJ1-2, with D perhaps TRBD1 (5 bases). This CDR3 contains 14 residues. Germline values: CDR1 MNHEY, CDR2 SVGAGI. Deletions cut 7 bases from V and 0 bases from J, with 12 bases between. The CDR3: CASTLGAANYGYTF. CDR3 DNA: TGTGCCAGCACCCTAGGGGCCGCTAACTATGGCTACACCTTC.

This CDR3 is CASSSQYEQYF. CDR3 bases: TGTGCCAGCAGTTCCCAATACGAGCAGTACTTC. This sequence joins TRBV28 and TRBJ2-7; D gene ambiguous. This CDR3 is 11 amino acids long. Trimming removed 4 bases from V and 4 bases from J, with 5 bases in between. Germline CDR1 reads MDHEN; CDR2 reads SYDVKM.

The J gene is TRBJ2-5, the V gene TRBV6-2 or TRBV6-3, with 10 bases identical to TRBD1. V dropped 6 bases and J dropped 4; count of bases not matched to a gene: 8. This CDR3 is built from 15 residues. In germline, CDR1 is MNHEY, CDR2 SVGEGT. CDR3 in DNA: TGTGCCAGCAGCTGGTCCGGGACAGGGGCAGAGACCCAGTACTTC. Its protein product is CASSWSGTGAETQYF.

The chain combines TRBV18 with TRBJ2-3; 7 bases align to TRBD1. With 3 bases clipped from V and 0 bases from J, the junction kept 0 bases outside the gene matches. This CDR3 is 14 amino acids long. Germline V gene lookup returns CDR1 KGHSH and CDR2 LQKENI. This chain's CDR3 is CASSPTGSTDTQYF. The CDR3 DNA is TGTGCCAGCTCACCGACAGGGAGCACAGATACGCAGTATTTT.

The chain combines TRBV2 with TRBJ2-7, with 7 bases matching TRBD2. The germline gives CDR1 SNHLY, CDR2 FYNNEI. Losses at the gene ends were 7 bases for V and 0 bases for J; bases not matched to a gene: 6. This CDR3 spans 14 amino acids. The CDR3 spells CASTREVTSYEQYV. The CDR3 nucleotides are TGTGCCAGCACACGGGAGGTTACCTCCTACGAGCAGTACGTC.

The chain links TRBV19 to TRBJ2-1; TRBD2 aligns across 14 bases. In germline, CDR1 is LNHDA, CDR2 SQIVND (reference sequence). The CDR3 is 15 amino acids. V was pared by 6 bases and J by 9 bases, with 7 bases of the junction left unmatched. Here the CDR3 reads CASSSTGTSGSEQFF. CDR3 DNA sequence: TGTGCCAGTAGCTCTACCGGGACTAGCGGGAGTGAGCAGTTCTTC.

V and J are TRBV3-1 (or the pseudogene TRBV3-2) and TRBJ1-5, with TRBD1 matching over 9 bases. From germline, CDR1 is LGHDT and CDR2 YNNKEL (reference sequence). The CDR3 length is 16 residues. J gave up 2 bases and V 1 base, and 3 bases lay outside the gene matches. CDR3 DNA: TGTGCCAGCAGCCAAGGACAGGGGGTGGGCAATCAGCCCCAGCATTTT. This translates into CASSQGQGVGNQPQHF.

V usage is TRBV7-9 and J usage is TRBJ1-2; D possibly corresponds to TRBD1 (5 bases). The CDR3 loop spans 16 amino acids. The germline V gene encodes CDR1 SEHNR and CDR2 FQNEAQ (reference sequence). V was cut by 2 bases and J by 0 bases, with 13 bases left in between. The CDR3 region has the DNA TGTGCCAGCAGCTTAATAAGACAGAATCCTAACTATGGCTACACCTTC. Protein: CASSLIRQNPNYGYTF.

This clone occurred once. The CDR3 region is CASSVGAGGNPYNSPLHF. DNA for the CDR3: TGTGCCAGCAGCGTAGGGGCAGGGGGCAATCCCTATAATTCACCCCTCCACTTT. The rearrangement joins TRBV9 to TRBJ1-6, with 8 bases that match TRBD1. The length of the CDR3 is 18 residues. V was pared by 0 bases and J by 2 bases, with 7 bases of the junction left unmatched. Germline V gene sequence: CDR1 SGDLS, CDR2 YYNGEE.

This clone has only a few counts. V is TRBV30 and J is TRBJ2-7; 7 bases are a match to TRBD1. Germline loops: CDR1 GTSNPN, CDR2 SVGIG (reference sequence). Trimming removed 7 bases from V and 5 bases from J; junction bases left unmatched: 14. The CDR3 is 14 residues long. The DNA for the CDR3 is TGTGCCTCCTCGACTGACAGGGTGGGACACGAGCAGTACTTC. Translated: CASSTDRVGHEQYF.

Here the CDR3 DNA reads TGTGCCAGCAAATTTAGCCTAGCGGCCTACAATGAGCAGTTCTTC. Encoded protein: CASKFSLAAYNEQFF. The genes are TRBV11-2 and TRBJ2-1, with 7 bases identical to TRBD2. This CDR3 spans 15 amino acids. CDR1 SGHAT and CDR2 FQNNGV come from the germline V gene. J gave up 2 bases and V 7 bases, and 8 bases lay outside the gene matches.

This chain uses TRBV6-6 with TRBJ2-7; TRBD2 matches 10 bases. The CDR3 sequence is 16 residues long. The V segment lost 8 bases and the J segment 0 bases; nucleotides outside the gene matches: 10. Germline V gene sequence: CDR1 MNHNY, CDR2 SVGAGI (reference sequence). The CDR3 spells CASATWTSGVSYEQYF. The DNA of the CDR3 is TGTGCCAGCGCTACCTGGACTAGCGGAGTCTCCTACGAGCAGTACTTC.

The count of this clone is one. The rearrangement links TRBV5-1 to TRBJ2-2; TRBD2 might be the D (6 bases). The CDR3 has 14 amino acids. Germline V gives CDR1 SGHRS, CDR2 YFSETQ. The V end was cut by 6 bases, the J end by 4 bases, with 13 bases between. The CDR3 sequence is CASTSPGGTGELFF. In DNA form, the CDR3 reads TGCGCCAGCACCTCTCCCGGGGGCACCGGGGAGCTGTTTTTT.

V gene TRBV3-1 (or the pseudogene TRBV3-2) combines with J gene TRBJ1-1; unclear D gene. V lost 4 bases, J lost 5 bases, and 5 bases lay in between. This CDR3 is built from 11 residues. Per the germline V gene, CDR1 is LGHDT and CDR2 is YNNKEL (reference sequence). This CDR3 reads CASSPGTEAFF. CDR3 nucleotide sequence: TGTGCCAGCAGCCCGGGTACTGAAGCTTTCTTT.

In DNA form, the CDR3 reads TGTGCCAGCAGCCCGGGACAGGGGTATTTATTTAACTATGGCTACACCTTC. Translation gives CASSPGQGYLFNYGYTF. The chain couples TRBV11-2 to TRBJ1-2, with 10 bases fitting TRBD1. V lost 5 bases and J lost 1; bases outside the gene matches: 10. Per germline, CDR1 SGHAT and CDR2 FQNNGV. The CDR3 has 17 amino acids.

The CDR3 sequence: CASSGALDSPTQYF. Here the CDR3 DNA reads TGTGCCAGCAGTGGAGCTTTAGACAGCCCCACGCAGTACTTC. This chain connects TRBV2 to TRBJ2-7, with D perhaps matching TRBD1 (5 bases). CDR1 is SNHLY and CDR2 is FYNNEI in the germline V gene. Trimming stripped 4 bases from V and 9 bases from J, with 19 bases between. The CDR3 loop spans 14 amino acids. Drawing the rest from reference TRBV2 and TRBJ2-7, the complete variable domain is EPEVTQTPSHQVTQMGQEVILRCVPISNHLYFYWYRQILGQKVEFLVSFYNNEISEKSEIFDDQFSVERPDGSNFTLKIRSTKLEDSAMYFCASSGALDSPTQYFGPGTRLTVT.

This chain joins TRBV5-8 and TRBJ2-2; D is perhaps TRBD1 (5 bases). The CDR3 is 15 residues long. Between the trimmed V and J ends, which lost 5 bases and 9 bases, there was a span of 20 bases. Germline V gives CDR1 SGHTS, CDR2 YDEGEE. CDR3 coding DNA: TGTGCCAGCAGGGATCCACTCGTGACAGACCGGGAGCTGTTTTTT. Translation: CASRDPLVTDRELFF.

This clone was recorded once. This chain uses TRBV3-1 (or the pseudogene TRBV3-2) with TRBJ2-7, with 9 bases that match TRBD2. The length of the CDR3 is 14 residues. The J segment lost 5 bases and the V segment lost 4 bases, leaving 6 bases of the junction unmatched. Looked up from germline, CDR1 is LGHDT and CDR2 is YNNKEL (reference sequence). CDR3: CASSPRTSDHEQYF. The CDR3 DNA sequence: TGTGCCAGCAGCCCCAGGACTAGCGACCACGAGCAGTACTTC.

This chain links TRBV5-1 with TRBJ2-3; possibly TRBD2 for D (6 bases). The germline V and J ends were trimmed by 3 bases and 4 bases, with 12 bases remaining between them. The CDR3 runs to 14 residues. Germline V lookup: CDR1 SGHRS, CDR2 YFSETQ. In DNA form, the CDR3 reads TGCGCCAGCAGCTACCCCCGGGGGTCAGATACGCAGTATTTT. Protein sequence: CASSYPRGSDTQYF. Drawing the rest from reference TRBV5-1 and TRBJ2-3, the complete variable domain is KAGVTQTPRYLIKTRGQQVTLSCSPISGHRSVSWYQQTPGQGLQFLFEYFSETQRNKGNFPGRFSGRQFSNSRSEMNVSTLELGDSALYLCASSYPRGSDTQYFGPGTRLTVL.

This clone was observed a single time. The chain links TRBV7-6 to TRBJ2-7; 13 bases are a match to TRBD2. Germline-derived CDR1 and CDR2 are SGHVS and FNYEAQ. This CDR3 is built from 17 residues. V dropped 3 bases and J dropped 2; count of bases not matched to a gene: 7. CDR3 nucleotides: TGTGCCAGCAGCTTGGGGACTAGCGGGATTCCCCCCTACGAGCAGTACTTC. This sequence encodes CASSLGTSGIPPYEQYF.

This clone was counted a few times. The chain links TRBV18 to TRBJ2-7; 10 nucleotides match TRBD2. The germline V gene encodes CDR1 KGHSH and CDR2 LQKENI. With 2 bases clipped from V and 2 bases from J, the junction kept 3 bases outside the gene matches. The CDR3 has 15 residues. CDR3: CASSPLLAGPYEQYF. Here the CDR3 DNA reads TGTGCCAGCTCACCATTACTAGCGGGACCCTACGAGCAGTACTTC.

The genes are TRBV5-6 and TRBJ2-7, with 11 bases identical to TRBD1. Germline V gives CDR1 SGHDT, CDR2 YYEEEE. V lost 2 bases to trimming and J lost 2 bases; unmatched junction nucleotides: 9. The CDR3 is 17 residues long. CDR3 sequence (DNA): TGTGCCAGCAGCTTTGGACAGGGGGCATTCAGGGCCTACGAGCAGTACGTC. Translating it yields CASSFGQGAFRAYEQYV.

The chain combines TRBV5-1 with TRBJ1-1; TRBD1 matches at 10 bases. CDR3 length: 16 amino acids. The trim removed 0 bases at V and 5 bases at J, leaving 7 bases unmatched. Germline V gives CDR1 SGHRS, CDR2 YFSETQ. The CDR3 region has the DNA TGCGCCAGCAGCTTGGTGCCGGGACAGGGGAGGACTGAAGCTTTCTTT. Translation: CASSLVPGQGRTEAFF.

The V and J genes are TRBV5-4 and TRBJ1-6, with D tentatively TRBD1 (5 bases). Germline V gives CDR1 SGHNT, CDR2 YYREEE (reference sequence). Trimming stripped 0 bases from V and 12 bases from J, with 13 bases between. CDR3 length: 14 amino acids. CDR3 in DNA: TGTGCCAGCAGCTTGGACAGGTCCCCAGGACCCCTCCACTTT. Its protein product is CASSLDRSPGPLHF.

This sequence joins TRBV7-2 and TRBJ1-1, with unresolved D. CDR3 length: 13 amino acids. In germline, CDR1 is SGHTA, CDR2 FQGNSA. With 2 bases removed from V and 1 base from J, the gap between germline ends came to 5 bases. The CDR3 region is CASSLSENTEAFF. The CDR3 region has the DNA TGTGCCAGCAGCTTATCAGAGAACACTGAAGCTTTCTTT.

The chain couples TRBV15 to TRBJ2-5, with 7 bases that match TRBD1. V was pared by 4 bases and J by 7 bases, with 12 bases of the junction left unmatched. From germline, CDR1 is LNHNV and CDR2 YYDKDF (reference sequence). The CDR3 has 15 amino acids. Written as DNA, the CDR3 is TGTGCCACCAGCACCTCCCCCGACAGGGTAGTGACCCAGTACTTC. It specifies CATSTSPDRVVTQYF.

A single count supports this clone. This chain uses TRBV19 with TRBJ1-2, with TRBD1 matching over 7 bases. The ends lost 4 bases at V and 5 bases at J; junction bases unmatched: 7. Per the germline V gene, CDR1 is LNHDA and CDR2 is SQIVND (reference sequence). The CDR3 runs to 14 residues. The CDR3 sequence is CASSTRQGGYGYTF. The CDR3 DNA reads as TGTGCCAGTAGTACGCGACAGGGCGGGTATGGCTACACCTTC. The full variable domain, its missing parts supplied by reference TRBV19 and TRBJ1-2, is DGGITQSPKYLFRKEGQNVTLSCEQNLNHDAMYWYRQDPGQGLRLIYYSQIVNDFQKGDIAEGYSVSREKKESFPLTVTSAQKNPTAFYLCASSTRQGGYGYTFGSGTRLTVV.

The chain carries TRBV6-5 and TRBJ1-3; unclear D gene. Trimming cost V 6 bases and J 0 bases, with 9 bases left between them. CDR3 length: 14 residues. The germline CDR1 and CDR2 sequences are MNHEY and SVGAGI. The CDR3 reads CASRATISGNTIYF. CDR3 DNA sequence: TGTGCCAGCAGGGCAACAATCTCTGGAAACACCATATATTTT.